The 6 T cell receptor beta chains below all came from one sample that was sequenced in a study of T cell responses to AZD1222 COVID-19 vaccine. The repertoire was sequenced with immunoSEQ multiplex PCR; TCRdb's copy has only in-frame clones and lacks some. The sample includes about 100,000 clones, about 86% of them seen just once. The specimen was peripheral blood, collected on day 0 of AZD1222 vaccination. The receptors were sampled from an adult in good health.

V gene TRBV12-3 or TRBV12-4 combines with J gene TRBJ1-1, with D possibly being TRBD1 (5 bases). There are 12 residues in the CDR3. The ends were cut back, 6 bases at V and 1 base at J, with 6 bases in the middle. The CDR3 nucleotides read TGTGCCAGCAGCCAGGGGAACACTGAAGCTTTCTTT. Residues: CASSQGNTEAFF.

This clone occurred once. The V call is TRBV7-9, the J call TRBJ1-1, with TRBD1 matching over 12 bases. V trimming: 5 bases; J trimming: 2 bases; junction bases outside the gene matches: 9. CDR1 and CDR2 (germline): SEHNR, FQNEAQ (reference sequence). The CDR3 is 17 residues long. DNA of the CDR3: TGTGCCAGCAGCCCCACGGGACAGGGGGCGCGAAACACTGAAGCTTTCTTT. This codes for CASSPTGQGARNTEAFF.

To note about this clone: An end of the junction does not agree with germline; a read error may underlie this. The gene calls are TRBV12-3 or TRBV12-4 and TRBJ1-2; 7 bases line up with TRBD1. The CDR3 length is 11 residues. In DNA, the CDR3 is TGTGCCAGCAGCCCCCGATTCGGGACAGCCTTC. This codes for CASSPRFGTAF.

J is TRBJ2-3 and V is TRBV15, with D perhaps assigned TRBD1 or TRBD2 (6 bases each). Per germline, CDR1 LNHNV and CDR2 YYDKDF (reference sequence). The CDR3 is made up of 17 amino acids. V lost 0 bases, J lost 4 bases, and 17 bases lay in between. CDR3 DNA sequence: TGTGCCACCAGCAGAGATCGGGGGTTGACAGGCGCAGATACGCAGTATTTT. Translating gives CATSRDRGLTGADTQYF. The whole variable domain, remainder taken from reference TRBV15 and TRBJ2-3, is DAMVIQNPRYQVTQFGKPVTLSCSQTLNHNVMYWYQQKSSQAPKLLFHYYDKDFNNEADTPDNFQSRRPNTSFCFLDIRSPGLGDTAMYLCATSRDRGLTGADTQYFGPGTRLTVL.

The genes are TRBV7-3 and TRBJ1-6; 7 nucleotides match TRBD1. From germline, CDR1 is SGHTA and CDR2 FQGTGA. CDR3 length: 14 residues. V trimming: 5 bases; J trimming: 10 bases; junction bases outside the gene matches: 8. DNA of the CDR3: TGTGCCAGCAGCCGGACAGGATTTGGCTCACCCCTCCACTTT. Amino acid sequence: CASSRTGFGSPLHF. The whole variable domain, filled in from reference TRBV7-3 and TRBJ1-6, reads GAGVSQTPSNKVTEKGKYVELRCDPISGHTALYWYRQSLGQGPEFLIYFQGTGAADDSGLPNDRFFAVRPEGSVSTLKIQRTERGDSAVYLCASSRTGFGSPLHFGNGTRLTVT.

J is TRBJ1-5 and V is TRBV18, with D possibly being TRBD1 (5 bases). Trimming left V 3 bases short and J 6 bases short, with 15 bases between. The CDR3 consists of 15 residues. The V gene's germline CDR1 is KGHSH and CDR2 LQKENI. This chain's CDR3 is CASSPTGQLGQPQHF. Written as DNA, the CDR3 is TGTGCCAGCTCACCTACGGGGCAGCTTGGTCAGCCCCAGCATTTT.